This T cell receptor (beta chain) was recorded in a study of T cell responses to AZD1222 COVID-19 vaccine. Germline values: CDR1 SNHLY, CDR2 FYNNEI. The CDR3 runs 15 residues. V lost 6 bases to trimming and J lost 6 bases; unmatched junction nucleotides: 10. This clone was observed once. Generated by immunoSEQ multiplex PCR, the TCRdb table keeps only in-frame clones and is missing some. Of 150,000 to 200,000 clones in the sample, roughly nine tenths are singletons; the top ten hold around 3.5%. The chain employs TRBV2 and TRBJ2-1, with 8 bases that match TRBD2. This specimen was peripheral blood, taken 28 days after the second AZD1222 dose. This TCR was recovered from an adult who received the AZD1222 COVID-19 vaccine. CDR3 in amino acids: CASRAGSGNANEQFF. As DNA, the CDR3 is TGTGCCAGCAGGGCGGGTAGCGGGAACGCCAATGAGCAGTTCTTC.